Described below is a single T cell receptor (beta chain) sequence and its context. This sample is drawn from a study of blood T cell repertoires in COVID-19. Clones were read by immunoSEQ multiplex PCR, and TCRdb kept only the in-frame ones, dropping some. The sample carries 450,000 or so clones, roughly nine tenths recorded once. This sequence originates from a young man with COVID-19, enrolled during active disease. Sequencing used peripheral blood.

CDR3 in amino acids: CASSPGILTEAFF. CDR3 coding DNA: TGTGCCAGCAGCCCAGGGATCTTAACTGAAGCTTTCTTT. The genes are TRBV27 and TRBJ1-1, with D possibly TRBD1 on 5 matching bases. This CDR3 region has 13 residues. Trimming pared 6 bases from V and 5 bases from J, leaving 13 bases between. Germline lookup yields CDR1 MNHEY and CDR2 SMNVEV (reference sequence).